The clone carrying this T cell receptor (beta chain) was detected ten times or more. TCRdb recomputed calls from the 5' RACE reads with MiXCR, one row per CDR3 protein. The sample shows approximately 20,000 distinct CDR3 sequences, approximately 4% of them seen only once. The entry originates in a study of early T cells in non-severe SARS-CoV-2 infection. V was trimmed by 0 bases and J by 1 base, leaving 10 bases between them. Germline V lookup: CDR1 SGHTA, CDR2 FQGNSA. CDR3 size: 16 residues. The sequence came from an adult who was a healthcare worker with PCR-confirmed SARS-CoV-2 infection or an uninfected control (not recorded which). The chain couples TRBV7-2 to TRBJ1-5, with D hard to call. Material: whole blood. As DNA, the CDR3 is TGTGCCAGCAGCTTAGCCCTAGGTGGAAGCAATCAGCCCCAGCATTTT. It is translated as CASSLALGGSNQPQHF.